This TCR beta chain was recovered during a study of blood T cell repertoires in COVID-19. Turning to the study itself: Specimens from acute and convalescent COVID-19 originated in the United States, Italy and Spain.

In the source study's methods: Reference gene primer amplification yielded estimated nucleated cell counts. Method: immunoSEQ multiplex PCR; TCRdb's copy keeps in-frame clones and lacks some. The D gene and trimming were derived from the DNA, and the V and J assignments and clone size from that table. The sample consists of approximately 270,000 clones, under 90% of them appearing once. Individuals aged about 18 to 90 years were recruited from 24 US areas. Two consecutive negative NP/OP PCR tests, clearance, or resolved symptoms defined Cohort 3 recovery. V lost 4 bases to trimming and J lost 8 bases, with 9 bases between them. Germline loops: CDR1 GTSNPN, CDR2 SVGIG (reference sequence). This CDR3 is 11 amino acids long.

This TCR was recovered from a man aged 35 to 55 who had recovered from COVID-19. Sequenced: PBMCs or T cells enriched from blood (not recorded which). This chain joins TRBV30 and TRBJ2-1; no definite D call. CDR3 loop: CAWTRGYEQFF. CDR3 in DNA: TGTGCCTGGACTAGAGGCTATGAGCAGTTCTTC.